The source of this T cell receptor (beta chain) is a study of blood T cell repertoires in COVID-19. Study-level information: T cells, B-cell-depleted T cells, or PBMCs supplied cDNA or gDNA.

Seattle participants joined during active infection and were tracked over time. Data came from immunoSEQ multiplex PCR; TCRdb stores just in-frame clones and leaves some out. The profile shows a few hundred thousand clones, around 90% of them singletons. This clone showed up just once. Material: peripheral blood. This TCR derives from a person aged 18 to 29 with COVID-19, enrolled during active disease.

CDR3 nucleotides: TGCGCCAGCAGACCCAGGGGGCGCGGCACAGATACGCAGTATTTT. Residues: CASRPRGRGTDTQYF. The chain couples TRBV5-1 to TRBJ2-3, with 8 bases aligning to TRBD1. Germline trimming cut 5 bases from V and 1 base from J; bases unmatched to any gene: 6. CDR1 and CDR2 (germline): SGHRS, YFSETQ. The CDR3 is made up of 15 amino acids.